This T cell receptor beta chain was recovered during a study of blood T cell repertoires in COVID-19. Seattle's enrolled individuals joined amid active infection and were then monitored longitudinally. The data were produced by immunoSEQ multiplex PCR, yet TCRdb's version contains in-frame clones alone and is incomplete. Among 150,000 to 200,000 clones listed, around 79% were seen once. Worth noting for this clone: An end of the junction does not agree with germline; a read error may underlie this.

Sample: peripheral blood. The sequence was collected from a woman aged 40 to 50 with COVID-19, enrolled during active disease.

The CDR3 coding sequence is TGTGTCAGCAGTGAACCAGGGCTCTATGGCTACACCTTC. Translating gives CVSSEPGLYGYTF. The chain uses TRBV6-1 and TRBJ1-2; tentative D call: TRBD1 (5 bases). The CDR3 covers 13 residues. Germline CDR1 is MNHNS and CDR2 is SASEGT.